This T cell receptor (beta chain) was identified during a study of cytomegalovirus exposure and HLA in healthy donors. Study results and limitations: Researchers reported in a later analysis that a missense DCLRE1C variant was tied to TCR beta V- and J-gene trimming. The authors considered a cluster of highly shared sequence variants likely to be a sequencing artifact. The number of N-insertions in an Asian-associated ancestry cluster was reportedly below the approximately 600-donor mean in a later analysis.

The PCR used 60 Vbeta and 13 Jbeta primers. Some clones are missing from TCRdb's copy, which holds only in-frame ones; the method was immunoSEQ multiplex PCR. The sample carries 100,000 to 140,000 clones, under 80% recorded once. With regard to this clone: The antigen is undetermined.

Sample: PBMCs. This clonotype was obtained from a woman between 40 and 55 years old in good health and CMV-seropositive.

The CDR3, as DNA: TGTGCCAGCAGCCCAGAGGACAGGGGGTCGAATCAGCCCCAGCATTTT. It is translated as CASSPEDRGSNQPQHF. The chain employs TRBV4-2 and TRBJ1-5, with 10 bases aligning to TRBD1. V trimming: 4 bases; J trimming: 4 bases; junction bases outside the gene matches: 7. The CDR3 runs to 16 residues. Per the germline V gene, CDR1 is LGHNA and CDR2 is YNFKEQ.